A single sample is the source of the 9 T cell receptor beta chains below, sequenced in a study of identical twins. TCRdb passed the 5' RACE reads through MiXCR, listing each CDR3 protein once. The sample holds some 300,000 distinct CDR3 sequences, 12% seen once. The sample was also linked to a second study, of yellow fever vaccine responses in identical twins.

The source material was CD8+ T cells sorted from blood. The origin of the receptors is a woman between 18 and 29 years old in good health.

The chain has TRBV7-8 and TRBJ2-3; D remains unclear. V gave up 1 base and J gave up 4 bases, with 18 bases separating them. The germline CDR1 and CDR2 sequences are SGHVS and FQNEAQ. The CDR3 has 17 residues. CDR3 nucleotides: TGTGCCAGCAGCTTAGTTGTTTTGTCGACCCCTCCAGATACGCAGTATTTT. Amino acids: CASSLVVLSTPPDTQYF.

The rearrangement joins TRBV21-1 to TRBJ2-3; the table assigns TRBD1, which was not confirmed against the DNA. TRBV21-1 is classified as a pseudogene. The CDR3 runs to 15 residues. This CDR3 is CATRDRKYSTDTQYF. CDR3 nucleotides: TGTGCCACCCGGGACAGGAAATATAGCACAGATACGCAGTATTTT.

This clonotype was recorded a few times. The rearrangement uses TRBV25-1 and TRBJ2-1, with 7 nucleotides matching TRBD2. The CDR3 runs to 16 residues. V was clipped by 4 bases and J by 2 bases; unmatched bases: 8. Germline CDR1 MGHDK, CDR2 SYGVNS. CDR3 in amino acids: CASSALGGDPYNEQFF. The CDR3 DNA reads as TGTGCCAGCAGTGCCCTGGGAGGGGACCCCTACAATGAGCAGTTCTTC.

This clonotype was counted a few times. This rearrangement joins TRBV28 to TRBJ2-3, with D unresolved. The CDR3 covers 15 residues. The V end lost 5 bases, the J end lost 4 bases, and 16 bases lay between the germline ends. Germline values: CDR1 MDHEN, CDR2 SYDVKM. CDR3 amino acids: CASSQRDSWADTQYF. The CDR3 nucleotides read TGTGCCAGCAGTCAAAGGGATTCATGGGCAGATACGCAGTATTTT.

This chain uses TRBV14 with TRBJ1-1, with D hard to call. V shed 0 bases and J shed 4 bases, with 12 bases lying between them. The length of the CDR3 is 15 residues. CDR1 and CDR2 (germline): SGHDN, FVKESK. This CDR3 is CASSQEGRGSTEAFF. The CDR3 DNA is TGTGCCAGCAGCCAAGAGGGAAGAGGGAGCACTGAAGCTTTCTTT.

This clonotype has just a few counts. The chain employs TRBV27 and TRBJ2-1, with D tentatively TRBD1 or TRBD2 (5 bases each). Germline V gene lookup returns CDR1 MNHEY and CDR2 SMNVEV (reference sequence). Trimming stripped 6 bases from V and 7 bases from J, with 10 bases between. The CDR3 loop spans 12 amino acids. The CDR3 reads CASRLGENEQFF. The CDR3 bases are TGTGCCAGCAGGCTGGGGGAGAATGAGCAGTTCTTC.

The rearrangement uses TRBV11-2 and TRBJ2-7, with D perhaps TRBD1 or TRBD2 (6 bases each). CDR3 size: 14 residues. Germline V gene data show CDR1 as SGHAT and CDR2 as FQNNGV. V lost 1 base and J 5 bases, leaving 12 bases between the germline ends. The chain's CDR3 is CASSLAYGGHEQYV. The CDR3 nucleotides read TGTGCCAGCAGCTTAGCGTACGGGGGCCACGAGCAGTACGTC.

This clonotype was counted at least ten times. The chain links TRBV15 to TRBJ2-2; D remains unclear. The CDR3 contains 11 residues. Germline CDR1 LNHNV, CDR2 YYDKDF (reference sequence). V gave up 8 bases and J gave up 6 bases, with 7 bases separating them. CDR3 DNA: TGTGCCACCGGCGGAGCCGGGGAGCTGTTTTTT. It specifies CATGGAGELFF.

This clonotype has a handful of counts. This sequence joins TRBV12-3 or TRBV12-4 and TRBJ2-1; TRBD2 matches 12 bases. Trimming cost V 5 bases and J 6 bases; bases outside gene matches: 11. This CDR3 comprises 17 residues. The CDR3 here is CASSLPLGTSGFNEQFF. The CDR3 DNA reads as TGTGCCAGCAGTCTCCCCCTCGGGACTAGCGGGTTCAATGAGCAGTTCTTC.